This TCR beta chain was found in a study of early T cells in non-severe SARS-CoV-2 infection. Study in general: Sequencing targeted bulk RNA from unsorted whole blood, leaving chains unpaired. General study points: The study's VDJdb matching favored anti-spike CD8 responses and missed private and CD4 specificities.

This clonotype was seen repeatedly, ten times or more. Its antigen is currently unknown. Molecules of cDNA were individually given unique molecular identifiers that were attached to them. In TCRdb, the 5' RACE reads were re-called with MiXCR into one record per CDR3 protein. This sample yields under 35,000 distinct CDR3 sequences, of which approximately 2.9% are seen a single time; roughly 0.7% belongs to the top ten. V shed 3 bases and J shed 4 bases, with 9 bases lying between them. The germline V gene encodes CDR1 LNHDA and CDR2 SQIVND (reference sequence). The CDR3 has 13 residues. The receptor comes from an adult who was a healthcare worker with PCR-confirmed SARS-CoV-2 infection or an uninfected control (not recorded which). The chain is built from TRBV19 and TRBJ1-2; D is undetermined. The sample was whole blood. For the CDR3, the DNA is TGTGCCAGTAGTATCGGCGGAGGCTATGGCTACACCTTC. This codes for CASSIGGGYGYTF.